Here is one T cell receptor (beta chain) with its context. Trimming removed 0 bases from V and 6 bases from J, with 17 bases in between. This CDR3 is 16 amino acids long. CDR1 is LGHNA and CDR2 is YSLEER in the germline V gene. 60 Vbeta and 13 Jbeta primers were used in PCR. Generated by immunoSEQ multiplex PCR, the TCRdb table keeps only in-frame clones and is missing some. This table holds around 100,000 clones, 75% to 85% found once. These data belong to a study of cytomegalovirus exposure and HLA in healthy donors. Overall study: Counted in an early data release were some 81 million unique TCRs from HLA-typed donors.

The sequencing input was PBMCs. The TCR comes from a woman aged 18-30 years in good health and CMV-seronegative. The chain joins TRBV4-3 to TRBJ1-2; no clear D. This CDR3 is CASSQDHPRTGNGYTF. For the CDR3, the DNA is TGCGCCAGCAGCCAAGACCATCCGAGGACGGGGAATGGCTACACCTTC.